In its sample, the clone carrying this TCR beta chain was seen many times. The antigen is unknown. The sample comes from a study of T cells in Graves' hyperthyroidism and ophthalmopathy. Study conclusions and caveats: Progression to ophthalmopathy was predicted a median of roughly 6.8 months early. In the analysis, a 13 V-J model separated ophthalmopathy from stable hyperthyroidism.

Ophthalmopathy patients had Clinical Activity Score at least 3, NOSPECS grade at least 4, duration under 3 months. Isolation of PBMCs was performed on 10 ml fresh peripheral blood. The CDR3 regions of TCR beta were amplified from RNA transcripts. HTBI primers were the set used in a first-round RT-PCR of the TCR CDR3. From the multiplex PCR reads, TCRdb called clonotypes with MiXCR, one entry per CDR3 protein. This table holds 550,000 to 600,000 distinct CDR3 sequences, 14% found once. The CDR3 extends over 16 amino acids. Trimming took off 3 bases at V and 4 bases at J, with 19 bases between the two ends. Germline V CDR1 and CDR2: GTSNPN, SVGIG (reference sequence).

J is TRBJ2-1 and V is TRBV30; D possibly corresponds to TRBD1 (6 bases). This clonotype originated in a woman under 30 with Graves' ophthalmopathy. The sample comprised blood. CDR3 in amino acids: CAWRGPGQLTYNEQFF. Here the CDR3 DNA reads TGTGCCTGGAGAGGCCCCGGACAGCTGACATACAATGAGCAGTTCTTC.